The source of this T cell receptor (beta chain) is a study of Graves' ophthalmopathy and Graves' hyperthyroidism. For the study at large: Before any treatment was given, at initial diagnosis, peripheral blood was collected.

Turning to this clonotype: The antigen is not known.

Study-wide results and caveats: The model flagged ophthalmopathy progression at roughly 64% sensitivity and 72% to 80% specificity. In blood appeared most of the expanded thyroid clonotypes whose frequency exceeded 0.001. Classification of ophthalmopathy versus stable hyperthyroidism by a 13-signature model yielded around 90% sensitivity and roughly 80% specificity.

Trimming left V 1 base short and J 2 bases short, with 9 bases between. The CDR3 runs to 14 residues. Germline-derived CDR1 and CDR2 are SQVTM and ANQGSEA. CDR3 regions of TCR beta were amplified from RNA transcripts. Second-round multiplex PCR came after a first-round RT-PCR that employed HTBI primers. TCRdb called the multiplex PCR reads again in MiXCR, with one record for every CDR3 protein. Of 13,000 to 15,000 distinct CDR3 sequences listed, about 50% are singletons. The sample was peripheral blood. This sequence joins TRBV29-1 and TRBJ1-3; D unresolved. The source is a woman aged 25 to 45 with Graves' ophthalmopathy. The CDR3 sequence: CSVEGGATGNTIYF. CDR3 sequence (DNA): TGCAGCGTTGAAGGGGGTGCCACTGGAAACACCATATATTTT. Complete variable domain (other parts from reference TRBV29-1 and TRBJ1-3): SAVISQKPSRDICQRGTSLTIQCQVDSQVTMMFWYRQQPGQSLTLIATANQGSEATYESGFVIDKFPISRPNLTFSTLTVSNMSPEDSSIYLCSVEGGATGNTIYFGEGSWLTVV.